This passage covers 22 T cell receptor beta chains from one sample sequenced in a study of beta chain features in type 1 diabetes. Notes on the study in general: Moderate yet significant TCRB CDR3 shortening was seen in Type 1 diabetes patients in all four CD4+ subsets.

The investigators reverse transcribed all of the isolated RNA, so they sequenced expressed TCRB transcripts. Method: immunoSEQ multiplex PCR; TCRdb's copy keeps in-frame clones and lacks some. There are about 160,000 clones in the sample; roughly 60% occur only once, and 0.08% to 0.1% lies in the top ten. Their target antigens are unknown. Sequencing input: naive CD4+ T cells from blood. The receptor set was obtained from a man aged 25-45 years with type 1 diabetes.

The rearrangement links TRBV30 to TRBJ1-6; TRBD1 matches at 7 bases. Trimming took 3 bases from V and 8 from J; bases not matched to a gene: 4. There are 13 residues in the CDR3. Germline CDR1 and CDR2: GTSNPN and SVGIG (reference sequence). As DNA, the CDR3 is TGTGCCTGGAGCCCCAGGGGGGATTCACCCCTCCACTTT. Translated, it gives CAWSPRGDSPLHF.

This clone was seen a few times. This chain uses TRBV7-2 with TRBJ2-3; 8 bases are shared with TRBD2. Trimming cost V 5 bases and J 0 bases; bases outside gene matches: 7. This CDR3 is 16 amino acids long. Germline-derived CDR1 and CDR2 are SGHTA and FQGNSA. CDR3 sequence: CASSLQAGASTDTQYF. In DNA form, the CDR3 reads TGTGCCAGCAGCCTCCAAGCGGGGGCCAGCACAGATACGCAGTATTTT. The full variable domain, its missing parts supplied by reference TRBV7-2 and TRBJ2-3, is GAGVSQSPSNKVTEKGKDVELRCDPISGHTALYWYRQSLGQGLEFLIYFQGNSAPDKSGLPSDRFSAERTGGSVSTLTIQRTQQEDSAVYLCASSLQAGASTDTQYFGPGTRLTVL.

This rearrangement joins TRBV7-2 to TRBJ2-5; TRBD2 aligns across 9 bases. The CDR3 is 14 residues long. Germline assignment: CDR1 SGHTA and CDR2 FQGNSA. V lost 5 bases to trimming and J lost 4 bases; unmatched junction nucleotides: 5. CDR3 nucleotide sequence: TGTGCCAGCAGCCTGGGACTAGCCGGAGAGACCCAGTACTTC. Protein product: CASSLGLAGETQYF.

This clone was picked up one time. The chain employs TRBV7-9 and TRBJ2-7, with 9 bases aligning to TRBD1. This CDR3 contains 13 residues. With 5 bases clipped from V and 5 bases from J, the junction kept 4 bases outside the gene matches. Looked up from germline, CDR1 is SEHNR and CDR2 is FQNEAQ (reference sequence). CDR3 DNA sequence: TGTGCCAGCAGCGGGACAGGGAGTCACGAGCAGTACTTC. Amino acid sequence: CASSGTGSHEQYF. The complete variable domain, with remaining parts taken from reference TRBV7-9 and TRBJ2-7, reads DTGVSQNPRHKITKRGQNVTFRCDPISEHNRLYWYRQTLGQGPEFLTYFQNEAQLEKSRLLSDRFSAERPKGSFSTLEIQRTEQGDSAMYLCASSGTGSHEQYFGPGTRLTVT.

Here the CDR3 DNA reads TGCAGCGTACGACCACAGGGTAGGCTAGAGACCCAGTACTTC. It yields the protein CSVRPQGRLETQYF. The genes are TRBV29-1 and TRBJ2-5; D possibly corresponds to TRBD1 (6 bases). Germline assignment: CDR1 SQVTM and CDR2 ANQGSEA. This CDR3 contains 14 residues. V lost 6 bases and J 4 bases, leaving 18 bases between the germline ends.

This clone was observed a few times. The V gene is TRBV28, the J gene TRBJ2-6; the D is unclear. CDR1 MDHEN and CDR2 SYDVKM come from the germline V gene. V was pared by 7 bases and J by 0 bases, with 10 bases between. There are 15 residues in the CDR3. In DNA form, the CDR3 reads TGTGCCAGCACGAAGAGCCACTCTGGGGCCAACGTCCTGACTTTC. Translating gives CASTKSHSGANVLTF.

This clone appeared once. The gene calls are TRBV29-1 and TRBJ2-7; weak D call: TRBD2 (5 bases). Germline V lookup: CDR1 SQVTM, CDR2 ANQGSEA. Trimming removed 5 bases at V and 5 bases at J, with 16 bases between. The CDR3 runs 13 residues. The CDR3 is CSVLPSWENEQYF. The DNA of the CDR3 is TGCAGCGTTTTACCCTCTTGGGAGAACGAGCAGTACTTC.

The rearrangement uses TRBV9 and TRBJ2-1; 7 nucleotides agree with TRBD2. The CDR3 loop spans 13 amino acids. The V segment lost 0 bases and the J segment 9 bases; nucleotides outside the gene matches: 3. CDR1 and CDR2 from the germline V gene are SGDLS and YYNGEE. The DNA of the CDR3 is TGTGCCAGCAGCGTAGTGTCTAGCGGTGAGCAGTTCTTC. Its translation is CASSVVSSGEQFF.

This chain connects TRBV7-2 to TRBJ2-5, with TRBD1 matching 7 bases. J gave up 5 bases and V 5 bases, and 11 bases lay outside the gene matches. The CDR3 sequence is 15 residues long. CDR1 and CDR2 (germline): SGHTA, FQGNSA. CDR3 bases: TGTGCCAGCAGCATCCAACAGGGGAGAGGGGAGACCCAGTACTTC. It encodes CASSIQQGRGETQYF.

In its sample, this clone was seen a few times. The rearrangement joins TRBV30 to TRBJ2-4; D is tentatively TRBD1 or TRBD2 (5 bases each). CDR1 and CDR2 (germline): GTSNPN, SVGIG (reference sequence). With 4 bases removed from V and 9 bases from J, the gap between germline ends came to 13 bases. The CDR3 extends over 12 amino acids. CDR3 sequence reads: CAWTDSRGIQYF. The CDR3 DNA reads TGTGCCTGGACAGACTCGAGGGGCATTCAGTACTTC.

This chain connects TRBV9 to TRBJ2-4; D remains unclear. CDR1 is SGDLS and CDR2 is YYNGEE in the germline V gene. The CDR3 sequence is 13 residues long. V lost 0 bases and J 4 bases, leaving 5 bases between the germline ends. CDR3 amino acids: CASSVDGKNIQYF. The CDR3 bases are TGTGCCAGCAGCGTAGACGGGAAAAACATTCAGTACTTC.

This clone was seen a single time. The chain links TRBV9 to TRBJ2-3, with D possibly matching TRBD1 (5 bases). Germline lookup yields CDR1 SGDLS and CDR2 YYNGEE. Trimming took 0 bases from V and 2 from J, leaving 16 bases between them. There are 17 residues in the CDR3. CDR3 loop: CASSVATWGAATDTQYF. Here the CDR3 DNA reads TGTGCCAGCAGCGTAGCTACATGGGGCGCGGCCACAGATACGCAGTATTTT.

The genes are TRBV7-9 and TRBJ2-5; 7 nucleotides match TRBD2. The germline V gene encodes CDR1 SEHNR and CDR2 FQNEAQ (reference sequence). The CDR3 sequence is 15 residues long. The V and J ends lost 1 base and 4 bases, in that order; junction bases with no gene match: 6. CDR3 residues: CASSLEGPGGETQYF. The CDR3 DNA follows: TGTGCCAGCAGCTTAGAAGGTCCGGGGGGAGAGACCCAGTACTTC. Using reference TRBV7-9 and TRBJ2-5 for the parts outside the CDR3, the full variable domain is DTGVSQNPRHKITKRGQNVTFRCDPISEHNRLYWYRQTLGQGPEFLTYFQNEAQLEKSRLLSDRFSAERPKGSFSTLEIQRTEQGDSAMYLCASSLEGPGGETQYFGPGTRLLVL.

V and J are TRBV13 and TRBJ2-7; the D gene is possibly TRBD1 (5 bases). The germline gives CDR1 PRHDT, CDR2 FYEKMQ (reference sequence). Trimming removed 5 bases from V and 4 bases from J, with 18 bases in between. The CDR3 contains 15 residues. CDR3 in DNA: TGTGCCAGCAGCCTGATAAGTGAAGGGGTATACGAGCAGTACTTC. Protein: CASSLISEGVYEQYF.

For the CDR3, the DNA is TGCGCCAGCAGCCAAGAAACACAGCTTCCCAATGAGCAGTTCTTC. Translated, it gives CASSQETQLPNEQFF. This chain joins TRBV4-3 and TRBJ2-1, with D hard to call. Per the germline V gene, CDR1 is LGHNA and CDR2 is YSLEER. V lost 0 bases, J lost 6 bases, and 12 bases lay in between. This CDR3 contains 15 residues.

CDR3 in DNA: TGTGCCAGCAGTTACGGGACAGGTTTTGAAGCTTTCTTT. Translation gives CASSYGTGFEAFF. This rearrangement joins TRBV6-5 to TRBJ1-1, with TRBD1 identical over 8 bases. The CDR3 has 13 amino acids. J was trimmed by 7 bases and V by 2 bases; bases with no gene match: 3. Germline CDR1 reads MNHEY; CDR2 reads SVGAGI.

The rearrangement joins TRBV18 to TRBJ2-7; D remains ambiguous. Germline CDR1 and CDR2: KGHSH and LQKENI. The CDR3 loop spans 14 amino acids. V was clipped by 0 bases and J by 6 bases, with 12 bases between them. CDR3 sequence reads: CASSPPARVSEQYF. The CDR3 nucleotides are TGTGCCAGCTCACCACCGGCTAGGGTGAGCGAGCAGTACTTC.

The chain is built from TRBV29-1 and TRBJ2-2; tentative D call: TRBD1 (5 bases). Germline V lookup: CDR1 SQVTM, CDR2 ANQGSEA. The CDR3 has 14 residues. The V gene lost 5 bases and the J gene lost 0 bases, with 10 bases spanning the gap. CDR3 nucleotide sequence: TGCAGCGTTAAGGCAGGGACGAACACCGGGGAGCTGTTTTTT. It translates to CSVKAGTNTGELFF.

This chain links TRBV19 with TRBJ1-2; weak D call: TRBD1 (5 bases). The CDR3 spans 12 residues. Germline CDR1 LNHDA, CDR2 SQIVND (reference sequence). Trimming cost V 8 bases and J 5 bases, with 12 bases left between them. CDR3 region: CASLREKYGYTF. The CDR3 nucleotides read TGTGCCAGTCTCAGGGAGAAGTATGGCTACACCTTC.

V gene TRBV7-2 combines with J gene TRBJ2-7, with D unclear. The V and J ends lost 5 bases and 3 bases respectively, with 11 bases between them. Germline CDR1 and CDR2: SGHTA and FQGNSA. The CDR3 totals 13 residues. The CDR3 DNA is TGTGCCAGCAGCCCACGACAATTCTACGAGCAGTACTTC. Encoded protein: CASSPRQFYEQYF. The whole variable domain, remainder taken from reference TRBV7-2 and TRBJ2-7, is GAGVSQSPSNKVTEKGKDVELRCDPISGHTALYWYRQSLGQGLEFLIYFQGNSAPDKSGLPSDRFSAERTGGSVSTLTIQRTQQEDSAVYLCASSPRQFYEQYFGPGTRLTVT.

This clone was seen more than once but under ten times. The rearrangement joins TRBV19 to TRBJ2-3; a weak D match, TRBD1 (5 bases). The CDR3 extends over 15 amino acids. Germline lookup yields CDR1 LNHDA and CDR2 SQIVND (reference sequence). With 4 bases removed from V and 3 bases from J, the gap between germline ends came to 14 bases. The CDR3 coding sequence is TGTGCCAGTAGTAACCAGGGCGGATTTACAGATACGCAGTATTTT. Residues: CASSNQGGFTDTQYF.

The chain has TRBV9 and TRBJ2-1, with D unresolved. With 2 bases removed from V and 0 bases from J, the gap between germline ends came to 12 bases. The CDR3 is 16 amino acids. The V gene's germline CDR1 is SGDLS and CDR2 YYNGEE. The CDR3 DNA is TGTGCCAGCAGCGTGGGTAGCCTCGGCTCCTACAATGAGCAGTTCTTC. Its protein product is CASSVGSLGSYNEQFF. The whole variable domain, remainder taken from reference TRBV9 and TRBJ2-1, is DSGVTQTPKHLITATGQRVTLRCSPRSGDLSVYWYQQSLDQGLQFLIQYYNGEERAKGNILERFSAQQFPDLHSELNLSSLELGDSALYFCASSVGSLGSYNEQFFGPGTRLTVL.